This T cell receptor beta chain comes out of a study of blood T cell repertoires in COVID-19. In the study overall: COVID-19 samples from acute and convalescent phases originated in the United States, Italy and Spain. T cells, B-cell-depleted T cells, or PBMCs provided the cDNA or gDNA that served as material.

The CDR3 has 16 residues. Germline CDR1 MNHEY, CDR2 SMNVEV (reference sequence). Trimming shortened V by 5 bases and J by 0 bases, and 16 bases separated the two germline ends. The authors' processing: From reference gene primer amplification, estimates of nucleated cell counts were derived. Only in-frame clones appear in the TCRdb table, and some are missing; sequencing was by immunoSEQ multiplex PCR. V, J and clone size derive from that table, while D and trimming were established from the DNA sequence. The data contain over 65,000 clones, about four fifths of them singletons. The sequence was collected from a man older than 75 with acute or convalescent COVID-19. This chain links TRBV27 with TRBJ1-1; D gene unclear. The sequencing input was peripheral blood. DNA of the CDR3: TGTGCCAGCAGTCTCAGAGGCCCGAGGATGAACACTGAAGCTTTCTTT. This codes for CASSLRGPRMNTEAFF.